A single sample gave rise to the 2 T cell receptor beta chains below, sequenced in a study of OX40 agonist ivuxolimab in advanced cancers. Assay: immunoSEQ multiplex PCR; the TCRdb copy retains only in-frame clones and omits some. The data hold 13,000 to 15,000 clones, with around 93% observed a single time. Source: CD4+ or CD8+ T cells sorted from blood, taken in a trial of the OX40 agonist ivuxolimab. The receptors originated from an adult with an advanced solid tumor such as melanoma, head and neck, liver or kidney cancer.

This chain joins TRBV5-1 and TRBJ1-1; 7 nucleotides align to TRBD1. With 4 bases clipped from V and 8 bases from J, the junction kept 14 bases outside the gene matches. The germline V gene has CDR1 SGHRS and CDR2 YFSETQ. The CDR3 extends over 15 amino acids. CDR3 in amino acids: CASSQWSGMDREAFF. In DNA, the CDR3 is TGCGCCAGCAGCCAATGGAGTGGAATGGACAGGGAAGCTTTCTTT. Complete variable domain (other parts from reference TRBV5-1 and TRBJ1-1): KAGVTQTPRYLIKTRGQQVTLSCSPISGHRSVSWYQQTPGQGLQFLFEYFSETQRNKGNFPGRFSGRQFSNSRSEMNVSTLELGDSALYLCASSQWSGMDREAFFGQGTRLTVV.

The rearrangement joins TRBV4-3 to TRBJ2-7; the D is unclear. The CDR3 has 14 residues. Per the germline V gene, CDR1 is LGHNA and CDR2 is YSLEER. The ends were cut back, 1 base at V and 1 base at J, with 8 bases in the middle. In DNA form, the CDR3 reads TGCGCCAGCAGCCAAGGCGGCAGGTCCTACGAGCAGTACTTC. Translation gives CASSQGGRSYEQYF.